This entry is about one TCR beta chain. Its antigen target is currently unknown. Base-call qualities are not available, and no considerably larger clone is one nucleotide away. This sample stems from a study of blood T cell repertoires in COVID-19 (dated by TCRdb to about 2020). About the study as a whole: Samples from collaborators originated in the United States, Italy and Spain and spanned both the acute and convalescent phases of COVID-19. The material from the prospective study consisted of cDNA or gDNA derived from T cells, B-cell-depleted T cells, or PBMCs. Deeply sampled blood TCRbeta repertoires from subjects exposed to, actively infected with, or recovered from COVID-19 were included in the dataset. The repertoires were made available in a free public database intended to serve as a resource for research on the immune response to SARS-CoV-2. The samples were drawn from two sources: the first 160 participants of the ongoing ImmuneRACE study, and 950 to 1,500 subjects contributed by 6 global collaborators. Nearly every sample came with metadata listing a de-identified subject ID, COVID-19 status, age in years and sex. HLA class I and class II types, where available, came from metadata supplied by the sample provider rather than from assay-based typing. Study-level results and caveats: The amount of clinical and demographic metadata varied by source and participant and was provided uncurated.

TCRbeta CDR3 regions were amplified from genomic DNA by means of the immunoSEQ Assay, a bias-controlled multiplex PCR. The authors' pipeline ran thus. Within the assay, amplification of reference gene primers was used to estimate how many nucleated cells each sample contained. To quantify the absolute abundance of each unique TCRbeta CDR3 rearrangement, sequence reads were collapsed and filtered. For each sample, productive Simpson clonality was calculated as the square root of Simpson's diversity index across productive rearrangements. TCRdb took over this immuneACCESS table, retaining in-frame rearrangements with V and J assigned. Such tables are incomplete; in checked studies, under half of the missing clones stem from an unresolved V gene, and the remainder is unexplained. V and J calls and clone size are those listed in that table; D and trimming were worked out from the DNA. Across this sample there are about 270,000 clones, with roughly nine tenths seen only once. The ten most abundant clones make up 3% of the sample.

Inclusive of the bounding cysteine and phenylalanine, the CDR3 is 14 residues long. Kept here is only the CDR3 DNA, which spans 42 bases and is read in frame from base 1. CDR1 and CDR2 were assigned from the germline V gene (reference sequence) as SGHAT and FQDESV. Trimming costs V 5 bases and J 4 bases, and their ends lie 15 bases apart. Participants in the prospective study were aged about 18 to 95 years, lived in about two dozen United States geographic areas, and enrolled through a virtual design. Cohort assignment in the prospective study relied on participant-reported clinical history from a screening survey and a study questionnaire. Recovered participants in ImmuneRACE Cohort 3 were defined as having two consecutive negative NP/OP PCR tests, clearance from a healthcare professional, or resolution of symptoms. Each participant in the prospective study had whole blood, serum and a nasopharyngeal or oropharyngeal swab collected by mobile phlebotomists. Additional blood draws and questionnaires over an approximately 2-month period could optionally be provided by prospective study participants. Before DNA extraction, blood samples from the prospective study were shipped at room temperature or frozen.

The sequence was obtained from a woman aged 50 to 60 who had recovered from COVID-19. The rearranged chain carries TRBV11-1 and TRBJ2-7; the best D guess is TRBD2, with 6 bases matching. Specimen: PBMCs or T cells enriched from blood (not recorded which). This receptor has the CDR3 CASSPGLSLYEQYF. The nucleotide sequence reads TGTGCCAGCAGCCCGGGACTTTCCCTTTACGAGCAGTACTTC.